In this sample, the clone carrying this TCR beta chain turned up many times. Germline V gene lookup returns CDR1 DFQATT and CDR2 SNEGSKA (reference sequence). Trimming pared 0 bases from V and 0 bases from J, leaving 15 bases between. CDR3 length equals 18 residues. These data come from a study of early T cells in non-severe SARS-CoV-2 infection. Attachment of unique molecular identifiers was made to individual cDNA molecules. In TCRdb, the 5' RACE reads were re-called with MiXCR into one record per CDR3 protein. The data show fewer than 35,000 distinct CDR3 sequences, 5.6% seen once. This rearrangement joins TRBV20-1 to TRBJ1-6, with a tentative D call TRBD1 (6 bases). The source material was whole blood. The receptor was isolated from an adult who was a healthcare worker with PCR-confirmed SARS-CoV-2 infection or an uninfected control (not recorded which). In DNA, the CDR3 is TGCAGTGCTAGAGAATTGAGGACAGAGAGCTCCTATAATTCACCCCTCCACTTT. Translating gives CSARELRTESSYNSPLHF.